The rows below give T cell receptor beta chains drawn from one sample of a study of cytomegalovirus exposure and HLA in healthy donors. Method: immunoSEQ multiplex PCR; TCRdb's copy keeps in-frame clones and lacks some. The data hold about 150,000 clones, with approximately 86% observed a single time. Sequencing input: PBMCs. These receptors originate from a woman between 45 and 60 years old in good health and CMV-seropositive. The CDR3 runs from the conserved cysteine through the conserved F or W. The D gene is left open where the match is weak. For some rows the clone size is stated as once, few or many, or as a class when expanded; others skip it.

NA	TRBV2	TRBJ2-7	NA	TGTGCCAGCAGTGAACAGGGTGGGGTGGGCGAGCAGTACTTC	CASSEQGGVGEQYF
NA	TRBV10-3	TRBJ2-1	NA	TGTGCCATCAGTGAGGGCGGCAGGGGCAGTGAGCAGTTCTTC	CAISEGGRGSEQFF
once	TRBV10-3	TRBJ2-5	TRBD2	TGTGCCATCGGGGGGGCTAGCGGGGAAGAGACCCAGTACTTC	CAIGGASGEETQYF
NA	TRBV4-3	TRBJ2-7	TRBD2	TGCGCCAGCAGCCAGGGGACTAGCGGGGGTTACGAGCAGTACTTC	CASSQGTSGGYEQYF
NA	TRBV18	TRBJ2-1	TRBD2	TGTGCCAGCTCACTTCTAGCGGGGGAGTACAATGAGCAGTTCTTC	CASSLLAGEYNEQFF
NA	TRBV15	TRBJ2-3	TRBD1	TGTGCCACCAGCAGAGCAGGGACAGGGAGGTCAGATACGCAGTATTTT	CATSRAGTGRSDTQYF
NA	TRBV11-2	TRBJ2-2	TRBD1	TGTGCCAGCAGTTCCCCGGGACAGGGTACCGGGGAGCTGTTTTTT	CASSSPGQGTGELFF
NA	TRBV27	TRBJ2-7	TRBD1	TGTGCCAGCAGTGGACCGGGACAGGGCTTCTACGAGCAGTACTTC	CASSGPGQGFYEQYF
few	TRBV4-1	TRBJ2-7	NA	TGCGCCAGCAGCCCCTCTAACGGCTACGAGCAGTACTTC	CASSPSNGYEQYF
NA	TRBV6-6	TRBJ2-7	TRBD1	TGTGCCAGCAAACCGGGACAGGTCTACGAGCAGTACTTC	CASKPGQVYEQYF
NA	TRBV27	TRBJ2-2	NA	TGTGCCAGCAGTTGGGGGCTGAACACCGGGGAGCTGTTTTTT	CASSWGLNTGELFF
NA	TRBV6-5	TRBJ2-7	NA	TGTGCCAGCAGAAGCTCGGGGGGCGGATCCTACGAGCAGTACTTC	CASRSSGGGSYEQYF
few	TRBV10-2	TRBJ2-1	NA	TGCGCCAGCCGTGTCGGGAATGAGCAGTTCTTC	CASRVGNEQFF
few	TRBV6-6	TRBJ2-7	NA	TGTGCCAGCAGTTATACCCAGACCTACGAGCAGTACTTC	CASSYTQTYEQYF
once	TRBV2	TRBJ2-2	TRBD2	TGTGCCAGCACACTGCGGGGGGGCGGCGGGGAGCTGTTTTTT	CASTLRGGGGELFF
NA	TRBV6-5	TRBJ2-3	TRBD1	TGTGCCAGCAGACGACAGGGGAGGAGCACAGATACGCAGTATTTT	CASRRQGRSTDTQYF
NA	TRBV6-6	TRBJ1-6	TRBD1	TGTGCCAGCAGGACCGGGACAGGGACACTCCCCCTCCACTTT	CASRTGTGTLPLHF
NA	TRBV7-2	TRBJ2-7	NA	TGTGCCAGCAGTCCTACCGGACAGAATTTCTACGAGCAGTACTTC	CASSPTGQNFYEQYF
NA	TRBV27	TRBJ2-1	TRBD1	TGTGCCAGCAGTATATTATCCGGGACAGGGTATGAGCAGTTCTTC	CASSILSGTGYEQFF
NA	TRBV10-3	TRBJ1-5	NA	TGTGCCATCAGTCCCGGGAACATCCTAGCGGAGCCCCAGCATTTT	CAISPGNILAEPQHF
NA	TRBV6-6	TRBJ1-1	TRBD1	TGTGCCAGCAGTTCAGACAGGGCAAGAGGTGCTTTCTTT	CASSSDRARGAFF
NA	TRBV5-6	TRBJ2-7	NA	TGTGCCAGCAGCTTGGCAGGGGACCCCTACGAGCAGTACTTC	CASSLAGDPYEQYF
NA	TRBV19	TRBJ2-6	NA	TGTGCCAGTAGTATAGTAGCAGGGGCTGGGGCCAACGTCCTGACTTTC	CASSIVAGAGANVLTF
NA	TRBV6-6	TRBJ2-7	TRBD1	TGTGCCAGCAGAGGGACAGGTGTAAACGAGCAGTACTTC	CASRGTGVNEQYF
NA	TRBV4-3	TRBJ1-2	TRBD1	TGCGCCAGCAGCCAAGGATGGGACAGGGGCTATGGCTACACCTTC	CASSQGWDRGYGYTF
NA	TRBV19	TRBJ1-1	NA	TGTGCCAGTAGTTCGAGGTACACTGAAGCTTTCTTT	CASSSRYTEAFF
NA	TRBV21-1	TRBJ2-3	NA	TGTGCCAGACACGGGTTCTGCACAGATACGCAGTATTTT	CARHGFCTDTQYF
NA	TRBV19	TRBJ2-3	TRBD2	TGTGCCAGTAGTAATGGACTAGCTGGCACAGATACGCAGTATTTT	CASSNGLAGTDTQYF
NA	TRBV7-9	TRBJ1-1	NA	TGTGCCAGCAACGAGCTCTTGAACACTGAAGCTTTCTTT	CASNELLNTEAFF
NA	TRBV15	TRBJ1-1	TRBD1	TGTGCCACCAGCAGTCCCCGGGACAGGGGGCTTGAAGCTTTCTTT	CATSSPRDRGLEAFF
few	TRBV19	TRBJ1-6	NA	TGTGCCAGTAGTATAGATACTGGACTTTGGAATTCACCCCTCCACTTT	CASSIDTGLWNSPLHF
NA	TRBV5-4	TRBJ2-2	TRBD1	TGTGCCAGCAGATGGACAGGGGGCGCCACCGGGGAGCTGTTTTTT	CASRWTGGATGELFF
NA	TRBV5-1	TRBJ2-5	NA	TGCGCCAGCAGCTTGAAACCGCAGGAGACCCAGTACTTC	CASSLKPQETQYF